This T cell receptor beta chain was retrieved from a study of cytomegalovirus exposure and HLA in healthy donors. The study's findings and limits: Reports credit the classifier with highly specific, highly sensitive diagnosis of cytomegalovirus status. Usually a TCR sequence was rare, but some public TCRs were found in many donors.

About this clone: Its antigen is undetermined.

V trimming: 1 base; J trimming: 6 bases; junction bases outside the gene matches: 15. The CDR3 extends over 19 amino acids. Germline CDR1 SGHRS, CDR2 YFSETQ. Libraries were prepared by immunoSEQ multiplex PCR; TCRdb keeps only in-frame clonotypes and omits some of them. Seen here are fewer than 250,000 clones, about 87% observed once, and the top ten hold less than 3%. The TCR comes from a man younger than 35 in good health and CMV-seronegative. The chain links TRBV5-1 to TRBJ2-1; 11 positions match TRBD1. The sample consisted of PBMCs. CDR3 in DNA: TGCGCCAGCAGCTTGTTTTTCGGGACAGGGGGTCCTGGGGCCAATGAGCAGTTCTTC. It encodes CASSLFFGTGGPGANEQFF.